This T cell receptor beta chain stems from a study of T cells in Graves' hyperthyroidism and ophthalmopathy. Study-level results: Blood samples included most of the expanded thyroid clonotypes exceeding 0.001.

Amplification targeted TCR beta CDR3 regions from RNA transcripts. The primer set for the first-round RT-PCR of the TCR CDR3 was HTBI. TCRdb independently ran MiXCR on the multiplex PCR reads; one entry per CDR3 protein. The sample carries about 720,000 distinct CDR3 sequences, around 17% recorded once. V shed 5 bases, J shed 0 bases, and the junction held 22 bases outside the gene matches. CDR3 length: 22 residues. Per the germline V gene, CDR1 is DFQATT and CDR2 is SNEGSKA (reference sequence). On this clonotype itself: The antigen remains undetermined.

Sequences were obtained from blood. This clonotype was sampled from a man between 18 and 35 years old with Graves' hyperthyroidism. This chain uses TRBV20-1 with TRBJ2-4; 13 nucleotides match TRBD2. This CDR3 is CSALWGGGGTSGMMIAKNIQYF. The DNA of the CDR3 is TGCAGTGCTCTCTGGGGGGGCGGTGGGACTAGCGGGATGATGATAGCCAAAAACATTCAGTACTTC.